This T cell receptor beta chain stems from a study of blood T cell repertoires in COVID-19. Assay: immunoSEQ multiplex PCR; the TCRdb copy retains only in-frame clones and omits some. The repertoire consists of approximately 220,000 clones, with 65% to 90% occurring once and the leading ten covering 4.7%. This CDR3 is built from 18 residues. Germline CDR1 MNHEY, CDR2 SMNVEV (reference sequence). V gave up 3 bases and J gave up 0 bases, with 15 bases separating them. The genes are TRBV27 and TRBJ2-6; tentative D call: TRBD1 (6 bases). The sequenced sample consisted of peripheral blood. The source is a woman in her 70s with acute or convalescent COVID-19. CDR3 region: CASSFRGRIYSGANVLTF. DNA for the CDR3: TGTGCCAGCAGTTTCAGGGGACGGATATACTCTGGGGCCAACGTCCTGACTTTC.